This entry lists 14 T cell receptor beta chains sequenced from one sample in a study of T-cell memory formation after mild COVID-19. TCRdb itself ran the 5' RACE reads through MiXCR, one entry per CDR3 protein. The table lists approximately 290,000 distinct CDR3 sequences, approximately 20% of them singletons. The specimen sequenced was PBMCs or a T cell subset sorted from them (not recorded which). These receptors all come from a man younger than 35 who had mild COVID-19 (a few samples of this study predate the infection). Cell type and time point are not known.

The chain couples TRBV10-3 to TRBJ2-1; a weak D match, TRBD2 (7 bases). The CDR3 is 16 residues long. In germline, CDR1 is ENHRY, CDR2 SYGVKD. V was pared by 2 bases and J by 1 base, with 12 bases between. CDR3 DNA sequence: TGTGCCATCAGTGAGCCCAGGGGAGGGTCCTACAATGAGCAGTTCTTC. It encodes CAISEPRGGSYNEQFF.

The chain employs TRBV20-1 and TRBJ2-1; 7 bases fit TRBD2. The germline gives CDR1 DFQATT, CDR2 SNEGSKA (reference sequence). The CDR3 sequence is 14 residues long. V lost 6 bases to trimming and J lost 3 bases; unmatched junction nucleotides: 8. CDR3 nucleotide sequence: TGCAGTGCCCTCTCGGGGGGAGGCTACAATGAGCAGTTCTTC. It codes for CSALSGGGYNEQFF.

The chain couples TRBV6-2 or TRBV6-3 to TRBJ2-1, with a weak D call TRBD2 (5 bases). Per the germline V gene, CDR1 is MNHEY and CDR2 is SVGEGT. V was pared by 6 bases and J by 5 bases, with 11 bases between. The CDR3 consists of 13 residues. The CDR3 is CASREEPNNEQFF. The CDR3 DNA reads as TGTGCCAGCAGGGAGGAGCCCAACAATGAGCAGTTCTTC.

There are a few counts of this clonotype. The chain is built from TRBV7-2 and TRBJ1-4, with 7 bases matching TRBD1. Germline CDR1 is SGHTA and CDR2 is FQGNSA. The J segment lost 8 bases and the V segment lost 5 bases, leaving 8 bases of the junction unmatched. CDR3 size: 14 residues. The CDR3 protein is CASSPRQGREKLFF. In DNA form, the CDR3 reads TGTGCCAGCAGCCCCCGACAGGGACGAGAAAAACTGTTTTTT.

V and J are TRBV19 and TRBJ2-7; tentatively, D is TRBD2 (6 bases). The germline CDR1 and CDR2 sequences are LNHDA and SQIVND (reference sequence). Trimming cost V 10 bases and J 0 bases, with 19 bases left between them. The CDR3 loop spans 15 amino acids. The CDR3 nucleotides are TGTGCCACCAACTCAGGAGGGGCAGACTCCTACGAGCAGTACTTC. It specifies CATNSGGADSYEQYF. The whole variable domain, filled in from reference TRBV19 and TRBJ2-7, reads DGGITQSPKYLFRKEGQNVTLSCEQNLNHDAMYWYRQDPGQGLRLIYYSQIVNDFQKGDIAEGYSVSREKKESFPLTVTSAQKNPTAFYLCATNSGGADSYEQYFGPGTRLTVT.

This chain uses TRBV5-6 with TRBJ1-2; D is perhaps TRBD1 (5 bases). V gave up 0 bases and J gave up 6 bases, with 9 bases separating them. CDR1 is SGHDT and CDR2 is YYEEEE in the germline V gene. CDR3 length: 13 residues. The CDR3, as DNA: TGTGCCAGCAGCTTGGGGGGGACGAATGGCTACACCTTC. This sequence encodes CASSLGGTNGYTF.

This clonotype was seen a handful of times. The chain links TRBV5-1 to TRBJ1-2; D possibly corresponds to TRBD1 (6 bases). V lost 2 bases to trimming and J lost 2 bases, with 10 bases between them. The CDR3 is 14 amino acids. Germline values: CDR1 SGHRS, CDR2 YFSETQ. This CDR3 reads CASSLSGTNYGYTF. The CDR3 DNA is TGCGCCAGCAGCTTATCCGGGACAAACTATGGCTACACCTTC.

This rearrangement joins TRBV7-2 to TRBJ1-3; the match to TRBD1 covers 8 bases. CDR1 SGHTA and CDR2 FQGNSA come from the germline V gene. The CDR3 runs to 16 residues. Trimming removed 6 bases from V and 1 base from J; junction bases left unmatched: 8. In nucleotides, the CDR3 is TGTGCCAGCAGACCTTCAGGGGGCCTGTCTGGAAACACCATATATTTT. Translating gives CASRPSGGLSGNTIYF.

CDR3 sequence (DNA): TGTGCCAGTAGTTCGCGGGGGACCGGTGAAAAACTGTTTTTT. It translates to CASSSRGTGEKLFF. The rearrangement joins TRBV19 to TRBJ1-4; possibly TRBD1 for D (5 bases). The germline CDR1 and CDR2 sequences are LNHDA and SQIVND (reference sequence). CDR3 length equals 14 residues. V lost 5 bases to trimming and J lost 7 bases, with 14 bases between them.

This clonotype has more than one count but fewer than ten. The rearrangement links TRBV7-2 to TRBJ2-6; 10 bases align to TRBD1. Looked up from germline, CDR1 is SGHTA and CDR2 is FQGNSA. The length of the CDR3 is 14 residues. V dropped 5 bases and J dropped 9; count of bases not matched to a gene: 4. The CDR3 reads CASSPDRGHNVLTF. Here the CDR3 DNA reads TGTGCCAGCAGCCCAGACAGGGGGCACAACGTCCTGACTTTC.

The rearrangement links TRBV12-3 or TRBV12-4 to TRBJ1-1, with 8 nucleotides matching TRBD1. The CDR3 length is 14 residues. The junction had 11 bases not matched to a gene; V was cut back by 3 bases and J by 11 bases. CDR3 amino acids: CASSLDRVALDAFF. CDR3 coding DNA: TGTGCCAGCAGTTTGGACAGGGTTGCTTTGGATGCTTTCTTT.

This clonotype came up once. J is TRBJ2-5 and V is TRBV18; a possible D gene is TRBD1 (5 bases). CDR1 and CDR2 from the germline V gene are KGHSH and LQKENI. Trimming pared 2 bases from V and 2 bases from J, leaving 12 bases between. The CDR3 loop spans 15 amino acids. This chain's CDR3 is CASSPTVQGQETQYF. DNA of the CDR3: TGTGCCAGCTCACCAACGGTTCAGGGTCAAGAGACCCAGTACTTC.

This chain's CDR3 is CASRPGTATYEQYV. CDR3 in DNA: TGTGCCAGCAGGCCCGGGACAGCGACCTACGAGCAGTACGTC. The chain combines TRBV28 with TRBJ2-7, with TRBD1 identical over 7 bases. Germline CDR1 and CDR2: MDHEN and SYDVKM. V gave up 6 bases and J gave up 2 bases; unmatched junction bases: 7. This CDR3 spans 14 amino acids.

This clonotype showed up just a few times. The chain is built from TRBV6-5 and TRBJ2-3, with D unresolved. Germline assignment: CDR1 MNHEY and CDR2 SVGAGI. Trimming removed 2 bases from V and 3 bases from J, with 9 bases in between. This CDR3 comprises 14 residues. Written as DNA, the CDR3 is TGTGCCAGCAGTTACAGGGATTTGACAGATACGCAGTATTTT. Protein product: CASSYRDLTDTQYF.